The 5 T cell receptor beta chains below come from one sample, sequenced in a study of human T cells and chemical hapten exposure. The total RNA was obtained from whole blood that was not fractionated. TCRdb ran MiXCR on the 5' RACE reads and lists one entry per CDR3 protein. The sample yields 110,000 or so distinct CDR3 sequences, around 20% seen once. These receptors were obtained from a human donor in good health.

This clonotype was detected a few times. The rearrangement joins TRBV23-1 to TRBJ2-6; a possible D gene is TRBD1 (6 bases). TRBV23-1 is an open reading frame, and its role is uncertain. The CDR3 is made up of 20 amino acids. V was clipped by 2 bases and J by 0 bases, with 20 bases between them. CDR3 in DNA: TGCGCCAGCAGTCAACTCCGCTACAGGGTCCCCCACTCTGGGGCCAACGTCCTGACTTTC. Amino acids: CASSQLRYRVPHSGANVLTF.

The chain links TRBV11-1 to TRBJ2-3; 7 bases line up with TRBD2. The length of the CDR3 is 17 residues. CDR1 is SGHAT and CDR2 is FQDESV in the germline V gene (reference sequence). Trimming cost V 1 base and J 3 bases; bases outside gene matches: 10. The CDR3 loop reads CASSLVGGGSRTDTQYF. CDR3 DNA sequence: TGTGCCAGCAGCTTAGTTGGCGGCGGGAGTAGAACAGATACGCAGTATTTT.

The rearrangement links TRBV6-2 or TRBV6-3 to TRBJ1-5, with D uncertain. Trimming took 7 bases from V and 4 from J, leaving 11 bases between them. The germline V gene encodes CDR1 MNHEY and CDR2 SVGEGT. This CDR3 spans 13 amino acids. The CDR3 here is CASTGRWNQPQHF. CDR3 nucleotide sequence: TGTGCCAGCACGGGAAGGTGGAATCAGCCCCAGCATTTT.

The genes are TRBV6-5 and TRBJ1-6, with unresolved D. Germline-derived CDR1 and CDR2 are MNHEY and SVGAGI. CDR3 length equals 14 residues. Deletions cut 7 bases from V and 10 bases from J, with 17 bases between. CDR3 region: CASTIGLPGSPLHF. In DNA, the CDR3 is TGTGCCAGCACCATAGGGTTGCCCGGATCACCCCTCCACTTT.

The J gene is TRBJ2-1, the V gene TRBV27, with D possibly TRBD1 on 5 matching bases. The CDR3 extends over 15 amino acids. Trimming removed 6 bases from V and 5 bases from J, with 17 bases in between. In germline, CDR1 is MNHEY, CDR2 SMNVEV (reference sequence). The CDR3 protein is CASRGGDSANNEQFF. CDR3 DNA sequence: TGTGCCAGCAGGGGCGGAGACAGTGCCAACAATGAGCAGTTCTTC.